One sample yielded the 5 T cell receptor beta chains listed below, sequenced in a study of regulatory T cells in long-lasting Graves disease. To make TCR beta libraries, researchers used iRepertoire HTBI primers and Arm-PCR of CDR3 regions. TCRdb reprocessed the multiplex PCR reads with MiXCR, giving one entry per CDR3 protein. The profile covers a few hundred thousand distinct CDR3 sequences, with 15% to 20% appearing a single time and less than 35% taken by the ten largest. Time point noted: newly diagnosed GD, antithyroid drugs for less than 3 months. There was RNA extracted from PBMCs, and the TCR library was made from it. These data were also filed under a second study, of T cells in Graves' hyperthyroidism and ophthalmopathy.

This material consisted of peripheral blood mononuclear cells (PBMCs), taken at new diagnosis, from a patient treated with antithyroid drugs. The receptor set was obtained from a man aged 35 to 55 with Graves disease.

This clonotype was recorded a few times. The chain uses TRBV30 and TRBJ1-2; perhaps TRBD1 as D (5 bases). The CDR3 covers 14 residues. The V and J ends lost 0 bases and 5 bases respectively, with 13 bases between them. Germline V gene sequence: CDR1 GTSNPN, CDR2 SVGIG (reference sequence). The DNA of the CDR3 is TGTGCCTGGAGTGTAACAGGCGCCGGGTATGGCTACACCTTC. It is translated as CAWSVTGAGYGYTF. Using reference TRBV30 and TRBJ1-2 for the parts outside the CDR3, the full variable domain is SQTIHQWPATLVQPVGSPLSLECTVEGTSNPNLYWYRQAAGRGLQLLFYSVGIGQISSEVPQNLSASRPQDRQFILSSKKLLLSDSGFYLCAWSVTGAGYGYTFGSGTRLTVV.

This clonotype was seen more than once but under ten times. The V gene is TRBV5-1, the J gene TRBJ1-2, with 7 bases identical to TRBD1. The V and J ends lost 2 bases and 7 bases, in that order; junction bases with no gene match: 2. Germline-derived CDR1 and CDR2 are SGHRS and YFSETQ. CDR3 length: 12 residues. CDR3 residues: CASSFQGGGYTF. Here the CDR3 DNA reads TGCGCCAGCAGCTTCCAGGGGGGTGGCTACACCTTC.

This clonotype was seen repeatedly, ten times or more. The V gene is TRBV13, the J gene TRBJ2-3, with D tentatively TRBD1 (5 bases). Trimming stripped 2 bases from V and 4 bases from J, with 13 bases between. Germline CDR1 PRHDT, CDR2 FYEKMQ (reference sequence). CDR3 length equals 15 residues. CDR3 sequence: CASSLKGQGADTQYF. The CDR3 nucleotides read TGTGCCAGCAGCTTAAAGGGGCAGGGCGCAGATACGCAGTATTTT.

In its sample, this clonotype was seen a few times. This rearrangement joins TRBV6-5 to TRBJ2-5; the match to TRBD2 covers 10 bases. This CDR3 is built from 16 residues. After removal of 2 bases from V and 2 bases from J, the junction contained 5 bases not matched to a gene. Germline V gives CDR1 MNHEY, CDR2 SVGAGI. CDR3 sequence reads: CASSYERGGDQETQYF. CDR3 sequence (DNA): TGTGCCAGCAGTTACGAGCGGGGGGGGGATCAAGAGACCCAGTACTTC.

Of note for this clonotype: Because the CDR3 is missing its conserved closing phenylalanine or tryptophan, this is likely a read error. This CDR3 is CASSQEWLGDHQPQHL. The CDR3 region has the DNA TGCGCCAGCAGCCAAGAATGGTTGGGGGATCATCAGCCCCAGCATCTT. The chain employs TRBV4-3 and TRBJ1-5, with D possibly matching TRBD1 (5 bases). The CDR3 consists of 16 residues. Germline CDR1 and CDR2: LGHNA and YSLEER. V gave up 0 bases and J gave up 5 bases, with 14 bases separating them.